These 23 T cell receptor beta chains were sequenced from one sample in a study of blood T cell repertoires in COVID-19. Produced via immunoSEQ multiplex PCR; TCRdb's table is partial and in-frame only. The profile shows hundreds of thousands of clones, approximately 80% of them singletons. Sequencing used PBMCs or T cells enriched from blood (not recorded which). Receptors were obtained from a man between 25 and 39 years old with acute COVID-19.

This clone was seen a few times. The chain links TRBV9 to TRBJ2-5; tentatively, D is TRBD1 (6 bases). This CDR3 contains 14 residues. Trimming pared 3 bases from V and 7 bases from J, leaving 16 bases between. Germline V CDR1 and CDR2: SGDLS, YYNGEE. Written as DNA, the CDR3 is TGTGCCAGCAGCGCCGGACAGCCGACAGGGACCCAGTACTTC. Translating gives CASSAGQPTGTQYF.

The V gene is TRBV27, the J gene TRBJ2-3, with TRBD2 matching 14 bases. Germline CDR1 is MNHEY and CDR2 is SMNVEV (reference sequence). The CDR3 contains 15 residues. V lost 4 bases to trimming and J lost 8 bases; unmatched junction nucleotides: 5. CDR3 loop: CASSSGLAGDGTQYF. The CDR3 DNA reads as TGTGCCAGCAGTTCGGGACTAGCGGGGGATGGTACGCAGTATTTT.

This clone has only a few counts. CDR3 region: CAISESRLASSEQFF. In nucleotides, the CDR3 is TGTGCCATCAGTGAGTCGAGACTAGCTTCAAGTGAGCAGTTCTTC. The chain carries TRBV10-3 and TRBJ2-1, with 7 bases identical to TRBD2. The CDR3 extends over 15 amino acids. Looked up from germline, CDR1 is ENHRY and CDR2 is SYGVKD. V dropped 0 bases and J dropped 9; count of bases not matched to a gene: 8.

The rearrangement links TRBV18 to TRBJ1-2; 7 nucleotides align to TRBD1. CDR1 and CDR2 from the germline V gene are KGHSH and LQKENI. V gave up 3 bases and J gave up 8 bases; unmatched junction bases: 9. This CDR3 comprises 14 residues. The CDR3, as DNA: TGTGCCAGCTCACCTGTGACAGGGACGGTGGGCTACACCTTC. Residues: CASSPVTGTVGYTF.

In nucleotides, the CDR3 is TGTGCCAGCAGTTCACAGGGGGCTTCCCCCTCCTATAATTCACCCCTCCACTTT. It translates to CASSSQGASPSYNSPLHF. The rearrangement uses TRBV27 and TRBJ1-6; TRBD1 aligns across 9 bases. CDR1 is MNHEY and CDR2 is SMNVEV in the germline V gene (reference sequence). The CDR3 extends over 18 amino acids. V dropped 4 bases and J dropped 0; count of bases not matched to a gene: 7.

The gene calls are TRBV27 and TRBJ2-7, with 9 bases identical to TRBD2. The CDR3 spans 15 residues. Trimming cost V 5 bases and J 3 bases; bases outside gene matches: 8. Germline values: CDR1 MNHEY, CDR2 SMNVEV (reference sequence). The CDR3 nucleotides are TGTGCCAGCAGTCCCGCGGGAGCGGGGGGCTACGAGCAGTACTTC. This gives the protein CASSPAGAGGYEQYF.

The chain combines TRBV19 with TRBJ1-5, with D tentatively TRBD1 (6 bases). Trimming pared 5 bases from V and 8 bases from J, leaving 22 bases between. Germline values: CDR1 LNHDA, CDR2 SQIVND (reference sequence). The CDR3 is made up of 16 amino acids. The CDR3 DNA sequence: TGTGCCAGTAGTCCGATACGACAGGTCCGAATGGAGCCCCAGCATTTT. Its translation is CASSPIRQVRMEPQHF.

The rearrangement joins TRBV6-2 or TRBV6-3 to TRBJ2-7; 8 bases map to TRBD2. The germline CDR1 and CDR2 sequences are MNHEY and SVGEGT. The CDR3 contains 15 residues. V lost 0 bases, J lost 2 bases, and 3 bases stayed unmatched. CDR3 coding DNA: TGTGCCAGCAGTTACTCCCCGGGGGGGGCCTACGAGCAGTACTTC. This gives the protein CASSYSPGGAYEQYF.

The chain joins TRBV5-5 to TRBJ2-5, with 7 bases fitting TRBD1. The germline gives CDR1 SGHKS, CDR2 YYEKEE (reference sequence). The V gene end was trimmed by 6 bases and the J gene end by 5 bases; junction bases not matched to a gene: 16. The CDR3 extends over 16 amino acids. The CDR3 DNA reads as TGTGCCAGCAACCCTCTCGGGACAGCCGGTAGGGAGACCCAGTACTTC. It yields the protein CASNPLGTAGRETQYF.

The genes are TRBV6-5 and TRBJ1-1; D ambiguous. The CDR3 has 13 residues. Germline V gives CDR1 MNHEY, CDR2 SVGAGI. Trimming stripped 6 bases from V and 1 base from J, with 9 bases between. The CDR3, as DNA: TGTGCCAGCAGCAACCGGGAGAACACTGAAGCTTTCTTT. This translates into CASSNRENTEAFF.

This clone was observed a single time. The chain joins TRBV30 to TRBJ1-5, with a weak D call TRBD1 (6 bases). The CDR3 consists of 13 residues. The V gene's germline CDR1 is GTSNPN and CDR2 SVGIG (reference sequence). V was cut by 1 base and J by 5 bases, with 9 bases left in between. The CDR3, as DNA: TGTGCCTGGAGTGAGACAGGCCATCAGCCCCAGCATTTT. Translation gives CAWSETGHQPQHF.

This clone was seen once. The rearrangement uses TRBV27 and TRBJ1-1, with D unclear. The germline V and J ends were trimmed by 4 bases and 4 bases, with 13 bases remaining between them. CDR1 MNHEY and CDR2 SMNVEV come from the germline V gene (reference sequence). The CDR3 contains 14 residues. The CDR3 loop is CASSSQLAGTEAFF. The DNA of the CDR3 is TGTGCCAGCAGTTCACAGCTTGCGGGCACTGAAGCTTTCTTT.

The count of this clone is one. This CDR3 reads CASSRLLARRGETQYF. The CDR3 DNA sequence: TGCGCCAGCAGCCGCCTGCTGGCACGTCGGGGGGAGACCCAGTACTTC. This rearrangement joins TRBV4-1 to TRBJ2-5; possibly TRBD2 for D (6 bases). CDR1 MGHRA and CDR2 YSYEKL come from the germline V gene. V dropped 4 bases and J dropped 5 bases, with 20 bases sitting between them. The CDR3 spans 16 residues.

The V gene is TRBV27, the J gene TRBJ2-7; D is perhaps TRBD2 (5 bases). Germline lookup yields CDR1 MNHEY and CDR2 SMNVEV (reference sequence). This CDR3 is built from 11 residues. Between the trimmed V and J ends, which lost 6 bases and 6 bases, there was a span of 9 bases. This chain's CDR3 is CASRVRGEQYF. The DNA of the CDR3 is TGTGCCAGCAGGGTTCGGGGCGAGCAGTACTTC.

This clone was observed at least ten times. The same CDR3 can be traced to other DNA sequences in this sample. The chain is built from TRBV18 and TRBJ1-2, with TRBD1 matching 9 bases. J was trimmed by 4 bases and V by 6 bases; bases with no gene match: 9. Germline CDR1 reads KGHSH; CDR2 reads LQKENI. The CDR3 spans 15 residues. CDR3 amino acids: CASSPLDRGSYGYTF. CDR3 nucleotides: TGTGCCAGCTCCCCCCTGGACAGGGGTTCCTATGGCTACACCTTC.

The V call is TRBV6-5, the J call TRBJ1-1, with D tentatively TRBD1 (5 bases). The CDR3 is made up of 14 amino acids. V was clipped by 3 bases and J by 0 bases, with 8 bases between them. Germline V CDR1 and CDR2: MNHEY, SVGAGI. The CDR3 reads CASSYGHLNTEAFF. CDR3 DNA sequence: TGTGCCAGCAGTTATGGACACTTGAACACTGAAGCTTTCTTT.

V and J are TRBV20-1 and TRBJ1-1; 7 bases line up with TRBD1. Germline CDR1 DFQATT, CDR2 SNEGSKA (reference sequence). The CDR3 has 13 amino acids. V gave up 3 bases and J gave up 4 bases; unmatched junction bases: 5. In nucleotides, the CDR3 is TGCAGTGCTAGTCGCCAGGGGGGCACTGAAGCTTTCTTT. Translated: CSASRQGGTEAFF.

This clone was found a few times. J is TRBJ1-4 and V is TRBV2; D gene unclear. CDR3 length equals 14 residues. Trimming shortened V by 2 bases and J by 4 bases, and 8 bases separated the two germline ends. In germline, CDR1 is SNHLY, CDR2 FYNNEI. The DNA of the CDR3 is TGTGCCAGCAGTGAAATAACAGTTAATGAAAAACTGTTTTTT. This translates into CASSEITVNEKLFF. The variable domain in full, completed from reference TRBV2 and TRBJ1-4, reads EPEVTQTPSHQVTQMGQEVILRCVPISNHLYFYWYRQILGQKVEFLVSFYNNEISEKSEIFDDQFSVERPDGSNFTLKIRSTKLEDSAMYFCASSEITVNEKLFFGSGTQLSVL.

The chain links TRBV6-5 to TRBJ1-1, with no clear D. The CDR3 has 13 amino acids. The V and J ends lost 5 bases and 2 bases respectively, with 9 bases between them. The germline V gene encodes CDR1 MNHEY and CDR2 SVGAGI. CDR3 protein: CASSLRTNTEAFF. Here the CDR3 DNA reads TGTGCCAGCAGTCTGCGGACTAACACTGAAGCTTTCTTT.

This clone turned up a few times. The sample has other DNA sequences that encode this CDR3 too. The chain joins TRBV29-1 to TRBJ1-5; D might be TRBD1 (5 bases). This CDR3 contains 13 residues. V lost 2 bases, J lost 6 bases, and 11 bases lay in between. Germline V lookup: CDR1 SQVTM, CDR2 ANQGSEA. This chain's CDR3 is CSVEIGEGQPQHF. DNA of the CDR3: TGCAGCGTTGAAATAGGGGAGGGTCAGCCCCAGCATTTT.

V usage is TRBV6-5 and J usage is TRBJ1-2, with D perhaps matching TRBD1 (6 bases). This CDR3 contains 16 residues. V lost 1 base, J lost 1 base, and 13 bases lay in between. From germline, CDR1 is MNHEY and CDR2 SVGAGI. CDR3 protein: CASSYYPDRNNYGYTF. CDR3 coding DNA: TGTGCCAGCAGTTACTACCCGGACAGAAATAACTATGGCTACACCTTC.

The chain uses TRBV5-1 and TRBJ2-1; 10 bases fit TRBD2. The trim removed 5 bases at V and 4 bases at J, leaving 9 bases unmatched. The CDR3 sequence is 16 residues long. The germline V gene has CDR1 SGHRS and CDR2 YFSETQ. This CDR3 is CASSSSSGGFYNEQFF. The CDR3 DNA reads as TGCGCCAGCAGTTCCAGTAGCGGGGGGTTTTACAATGAGCAGTTCTTC.

The rearrangement joins TRBV11-3 to TRBJ1-5, with 7 bases lining up with TRBD1. The CDR3 length is 17 residues. Germline V lookup: CDR1 SGHNT, CDR2 YENEEA. V gave up 0 bases and J gave up 4 bases; unmatched junction bases: 9. In DNA, the CDR3 is TGTGCCAGCAGCTTAGATAGGAACAGGGGCCGTAATCAGCCCCAGCATTTT. Amino acids: CASSLDRNRGRNQPQHF.